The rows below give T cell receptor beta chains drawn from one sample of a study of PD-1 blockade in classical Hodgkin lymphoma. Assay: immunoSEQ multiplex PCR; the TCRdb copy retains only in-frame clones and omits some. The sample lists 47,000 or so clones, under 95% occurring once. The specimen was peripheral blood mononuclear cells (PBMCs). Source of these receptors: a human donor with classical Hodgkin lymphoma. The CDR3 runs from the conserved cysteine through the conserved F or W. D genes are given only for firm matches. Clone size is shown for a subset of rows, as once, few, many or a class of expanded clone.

TGTGCCAGCAGCCCACAGGGGGTGAGGACTGAAGCTTTCTTT,CASSPQGVRTEAFF,TRBV11-2,TRBJ1-1,TRBD1,-
TGTGCCAGCCACCGCTCGAGAAACTATGGCTACACCTTC,CASHRSRNYGYTF,TRBV6-5,TRBJ1-2,-,-
TGTGCCTGTTTGATGGGGGGAAGCACTGAAGCTTTCTTT,CACLMGGSTEAFF,TRBV30,TRBJ1-1,-,-
TGTGCCAGCTCACCACCCGGGGTAGCCAAAAACATTCAGTACTTC,CASSPPGVAKNIQYF,TRBV18,TRBJ2-4,-,-
TGTGCCAGCAGTTTAATCCGAGCGGGAGGGCCTGAAGATACGCAGTATTTT,CASSLIRAGGPEDTQYF,TRBV28,TRBJ2-3,TRBD2,-
TGCGCCAGCAGCCAAGAACCAGCGGGGGGTGAGCAGTTCTTC,CASSQEPAGGEQFF,TRBV4-1,TRBJ2-1,TRBD2,-
TGTGCCAGCAGTGGTTTAGCGCTCTCTGGGGCCAACGTCCTGACTTTC,CASSGLALSGANVLTF,TRBV27,TRBJ2-6,-,-
TGTGCCAGTAGTACCCGTGGGACAGGTAATAGCAATCAGCCCCAGCATTTT,CASSTRGTGNSNQPQHF,TRBV19,TRBJ1-5,TRBD1,-
TGTGCCAGCACTCGCGCAGGGGGGAAGAACACCGGGGAGCTGTTTTTT,CASTRAGGKNTGELFF,TRBV5-4,TRBJ2-2,-,-
TGTGCCAGCAGTCCGACAGGGTCCGGCTACACCTTC,CASSPTGSGYTF,TRBV27,TRBJ1-2,TRBD1,-
TGCGCCAGCAGCTTGGCCCGGGCAGGGGGCAGGGCTGAAGCTTTCTTT,CASSLARAGGRAEAFF,TRBV5-1,TRBJ1-1,TRBD1,-
TGTGCCACCAGCAGGGACAGTTATGGCTACACCTTC,CATSRDSYGYTF,TRBV15,TRBJ1-2,-,-
TGTGCCAGCAGCTCTACCTTGGACACAGATACGCAGTATTTT,CASSSTLDTDTQYF,TRBV28,TRBJ2-3,-,-
TGTGCCACCTCACTGACTCCCTACAATGAGCAGTTCTTC,CATSLTPYNEQFF,TRBV19,TRBJ2-1,-,-
TGTGCCAGCAGTTTGATAGCGGTCTCAGATACGCAGTATTTT,CASSLIAVSDTQYF,TRBV27,TRBJ2-3,-,-
TGTGCCAGCAGCGGCTCCAGGTGGGGGTCGGATGGCTACACCTTC,CASSGSRWGSDGYTF,TRBV11-1,TRBJ1-2,-,-
TGTGCCAGCAGTTTTACCCGGGCTCACTCGAACACTGAAGCTTTCTTT,CASSFTRAHSNTEAFF,TRBV28,TRBJ1-1,-,few
TGTGCCAGCAGCGTATCGAATCTCGGGGGCAGGGATACGCAGTATTTT,CASSVSNLGGRDTQYF,TRBV9,TRBJ2-3,-,-
TGTGCCAGCAGCCCCCGGACTAGCGGGAGCCTAGATGAGCAGTTCTTC,CASSPRTSGSLDEQFF,TRBV7-9,TRBJ2-1,TRBD2,-
TGTGCCAGCAGCTCTTTACGGGGCTTCACAGATACGCAGTATTTT,CASSSLRGFTDTQYF,TRBV28,TRBJ2-3,-,-
TGTGCCAGCAGCTTAAGTACGAACACCGGGGAGCTGTTTTTT,CASSLSTNTGELFF,TRBV7-3,TRBJ2-2,-,-
TGTGCCAGCAGCTTGGAGGGGTTCTCTGAAGCTTTCTTT,CASSLEGFSEAFF,TRBV7-9,TRBJ1-1,-,-
TGTGCCAGCAGCGCTAGCACAGATACGCAGTATTTT,CASSASTDTQYF,TRBV9,TRBJ2-3,-,-
TGTGCCACCCCTGGCTACACCTTC,CATPGYTF,TRBV2,TRBJ1-2,-,-
TGTGCTAGTGGTGCCCTCGCACGCAGGAATGAGCAGTTCTTC,CASGALARRNEQFF,TRBV12-5,TRBJ2-1,-,-
TGCGCCAGCAGCTTAGCGGGGGGCAATCAGCCCCAGCATTTT,CASSLAGGNQPQHF,TRBV5-1,TRBJ1-5,-,-
TGCAGCGTTTCGGGACAGGACAATGAAAAACTGTTTTTT,CSVSGQDNEKLFF,TRBV29-1,TRBJ1-4,TRBD1,-
TGTGCCAGCAGCCAAGCCTACGAGCAGTACTTC,CASSQAYEQYF,TRBV7-2,TRBJ2-7,-,-
TGTGCCAGCAGCGTAGTAAGCGGGAGAATGGAGACCCAGTACTTC,CASSVVSGRMETQYF,TRBV9,TRBJ2-5,TRBD2,-
TGCGCCAGCAGCCTGGAGGGCGGGAGATCTTCCAATGAGCAGTTCTTC,CASSLEGGRSSNEQFF,TRBV5-1,TRBJ2-1,TRBD2,-
TGTGCCAGCAGCCAATCACAAGGACTAGGTCAGAATGAGCAGTTCTTC,CASSQSQGLGQNEQFF,TRBV14,TRBJ2-1,TRBD2,-
TGTGCCAGCAGCGTAGGCGTCGGGGCAGGCAACTATGGCTACACCTTC,CASSVGVGAGNYGYTF,TRBV9,TRBJ1-2,-,-
TGTGCCAGCAGCTCTATCAGGGGGCGTGGAGATACGCAGTATTTT,CASSSIRGRGDTQYF,TRBV11-2,TRBJ2-3,TRBD1,-
TGTGCCAGCGGGGTAATTTCCTACGAGCAGTACTTC,CASGVISYEQYF,TRBV6-1,TRBJ2-7,-,-
TGTGCCAGCAGCTTACAGGGGGCAGATACGCAGTATTTT,CASSLQGADTQYF,TRBV7-8,TRBJ2-3,TRBD1,-
TGCAGCGTTCGTTTGGGGGGCGGGGGAGAGACCCAGTACTTC,CSVRLGGGGETQYF,TRBV29-1,TRBJ2-5,-,once
TGTGCCAGCAGTTACTCACAGGGAACAGATACGCAGTATTTT,CASSYSQGTDTQYF,TRBV6-5,TRBJ2-3,-,-
TGCAGCACCCGGACAGGACCCTACGAGCAGTACTTC,CSTRTGPYEQYF,TRBV29-1,TRBJ2-7,TRBD1,-
TGCGCCAGCAGCTGGGACAGGGGGGGTCAGCCCCAGCATTTT,CASSWDRGGQPQHF,TRBV5-1,TRBJ1-5,TRBD1,-
TGTGCCAGCAGTTTTGGGACAGGCCCAGAGACAGCTTTCTTT,CASSFGTGPETAFF,TRBV27,TRBJ1-1,TRBD1,-
TGCAGCGTTGTTGGGAAAATGAACACTGAAGCTTTCTTT,CSVVGKMNTEAFF,TRBV29-1,TRBJ1-1,-,-
TGTGCTAGCAGTAGCGGGAGATGGGGTGAGCAGTTCTTC,CASSSGRWGEQFF,TRBV6-5,TRBJ2-1,TRBD2,-
TGTGCCAGCAGCCCCTTGAGCGGAGGGGTAACTGAAGCTTTCTTT,CASSPLSGGVTEAFF,TRBV7-6,TRBJ1-1,-,-
TGTGCCAGCAGCCCAGGCGGGGACGCAGATACGCAGTATTTT,CASSPGGDADTQYF,TRBV11-2,TRBJ2-3,-,-